What follows describes a single TCR beta chain. Its target is not known. This sample was included in a study of CD8+CD57+ T cells in acquired aplastic anemia. Study summary: Recorded DNA amounts for sorted CD4+ and CD8+ cells had an average of 3.2 ug.

Flow cytometry had shown expanded CD8+CD57+ cells in the patients chosen for sequencing. A severe acquired aplastic anemia diagnosis applied to all patients. Blood came from patients not yet given any therapy. TCR beta VDJ combinations and CDR3 sequences were profiled from genomic DNA. TCRdb independently ran MiXCR on the reads; one entry per CDR3 protein. The sample records 160,000 or so distinct CDR3 sequences, more than 45% being singletons. CDR1 is SEHNR, CDR2 FQNEAQ, per germline (reference sequence). Trimming removed 2 bases from V and 6 bases from J; junction bases left unmatched: 4. The CDR3 loop spans 15 amino acids. The study's findings and limits: Patients versus controls showed no significant CD8+ Simpson's diversity difference.

V and J are TRBV7-9 and TRBJ2-1, with TRBD1 identical over 10 bases. The sequenced material came from sorted CD4+, CD8+, or CD8+CD57+ T cells (not recorded which) from PBMCs. This sequence originates from a human donor with aplastic anemia. This CDR3 is CASSLRDRGFNEQFF. Written as DNA, the CDR3 is TGTGCCAGCAGCTTACGGGACAGGGGTTTCAATGAGCAGTTCTTC.